This T cell receptor beta chain was captured by sequencing in a study of metastatic and nonmetastatic thyroid tumors. About the study: Peripheral blood and tumor or nodule samples from malignant and benign thyroid patients were compared.

Study conclusions and caveats: A significant increase in TCR beta diversity was reportedly seen in malignant thyroid tumors relative to benign nodules, in blood and tumor.

Original processing methods: Variation in CDR3 across clinicopathological groups served as the basis for constructing a distant-metastasis classifier in papillary thyroid cancer. TCRdb reprocessed the PCR reads using MiXCR. TCRdb's processing, not the study's, gives the V and J calls here. The sample comprises roughly 45,000 clones, around 3.1% of which are singletons, and approximately 10% rests with the top ten. Comment on this clone: Antigen: not known.

Prior to thyroid surgery, none of the patients had received any treatment. The CDR3 covers 13 residues. The germline CDR1 and CDR2 sequences are MNHNY and SVGAGI (reference sequence). Trimming left V 0 bases short and J 7 bases short, with 7 bases between. The chain recombines TRBV6-6 with TRBJ2-1, with D tentatively TRBD2 (5 bases). This TCR was recovered from a female donor with papillary thyroid cancer or a benign thyroid nodule (not recorded which). Some clones in this sample may be carry-over from other donors' samples. Source material: blood. In DNA, the CDR3 is TGTGCCAGCAGTTACTCCCCGGGGAATGAGCAGTTCTTC. It encodes CASSYSPGNEQFF.